This T cell receptor beta chain was profiled in a study of blood T cell repertoires in COVID-19. Assay used: immunoSEQ multiplex PCR; TCRdb lists only in-frame clones, some missing. Here the sample spans approximately 210,000 clones, around 89% being singletons. The CDR3 is 18 amino acids. The sequence was collected from a woman aged 35 to 49 with acute or convalescent COVID-19. The rearrangement links TRBV21-1 to TRBJ1-1; TRBD1, as called in the table, went unchecked against the DNA. TRBV21-1 has pseudogene status. The specimen sequenced was peripheral blood. CDR3 protein: CASSKVRPKDRANTEAFF. CDR3 nucleotide sequence: TGTGCCAGCAGCAAAGTTCGGCCCAAGGACAGGGCTAACACTGAAGCTTTCTTT.